This paragraph reports one T cell receptor (beta chain). The target antigen is unknown. TCRdb's copy holds only in-frame clones and misses some; the assay was immunoSEQ multiplex PCR. The sample contains more than 30,000 clones, around 86% of which appear only once. V shed 5 bases and J shed 4 bases, with 11 bases lying between them. The CDR3 sequence is 13 residues long. Germline assignment: CDR1 MRHNA and CDR2 SNTAGT. The data are from a study of T cells in narcolepsy. Broader study findings: In some patient and control memory CD4+ samples, autoreactive clones were absent. Reportedly, autoreactive clonotypes were serially detected in patients' blood but not controls'. Comparing one patient's CSF and blood CD4+ clonotypes highlighted HCRT- and TRIB2-specific autoreactive clonotypes.

The V gene is TRBV6-4, the J gene TRBJ1-2; D may be TRBD1 (6 bases). Sequenced sample: CD45RA- memory CD4+ T cells from PBMCs. The source of this sequence is a human donor with narcolepsy. The CDR3 DNA reads TGTGCCAGCAGTATTACAGGGTTCTATGGCTACACCTTC. Translation gives CASSITGFYGYTF.